The subject of this entry is one T cell receptor (beta chain). The germline V and J ends were trimmed by 5 bases and 2 bases, with 19 bases remaining between them. From germline, CDR1 is SGHNT and CDR2 YYREEE (reference sequence). The CDR3 has 17 amino acids. The data are from a study of blood T cell repertoires in COVID-19. Study-wide context: Samples representing acute and convalescent COVID-19 were sourced from the United States, Italy and Spain. The analysed material was cDNA or gDNA that came from T cells, B-cell-depleted T cells, or PBMCs.

Original data processing: Reference gene primers were amplified, and this amplification served to estimate nucleated cell counts. TCRdb's table, derived via immunoSEQ multiplex PCR, lists solely in-frame clones and lacks some. V, J and clone size are taken as reported in that table, and D and trimming were inferred from the DNA itself. The data show around 700,000 clones, about nine tenths seen once. The rearrangement links TRBV5-4 to TRBJ1-4, with TRBD1 as a possible D gene (5 bases). The sample taken for sequencing was peripheral blood. The origin of this receptor is a woman in her late teens or twenties with acute or convalescent COVID-19. CDR3 nucleotide sequence: TGTGCCAGCAGTTCCCCCGGGGGAGGGCTTACTAATGAAAAACTGTTTTTT. This gives the protein CASSSPGGGLTNEKLFF. The full variable domain, in which reference TRBV5-4 and TRBJ1-4 provide the parts outside the CDR3, is ETGVTQSPTHLIKTRGQQVTLRCSSQSGHNTVSWYQQALGQGPQFIFQYYREEENGRGNFPPRFSGLQFPNYSSELNVNALELDDSALYLCASSSPGGGLTNEKLFFGSGTQLSVL.